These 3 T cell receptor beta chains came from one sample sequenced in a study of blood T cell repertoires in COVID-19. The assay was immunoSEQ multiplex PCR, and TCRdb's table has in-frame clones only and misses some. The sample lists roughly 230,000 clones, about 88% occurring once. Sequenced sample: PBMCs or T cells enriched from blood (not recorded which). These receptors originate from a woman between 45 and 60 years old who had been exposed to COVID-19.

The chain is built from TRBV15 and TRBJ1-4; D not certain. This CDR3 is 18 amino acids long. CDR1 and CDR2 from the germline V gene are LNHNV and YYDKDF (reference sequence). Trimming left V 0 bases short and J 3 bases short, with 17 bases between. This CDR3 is CATSRDLTGVGSNEKLFF. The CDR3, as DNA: TGTGCCACCAGCAGAGACCTAACCGGGGTTGGGTCTAATGAAAAACTGTTTTTT.

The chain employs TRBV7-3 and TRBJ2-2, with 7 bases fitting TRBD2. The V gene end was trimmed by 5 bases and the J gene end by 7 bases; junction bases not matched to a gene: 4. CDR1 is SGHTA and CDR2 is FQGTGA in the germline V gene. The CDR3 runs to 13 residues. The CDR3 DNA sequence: TGTGCCAGCAGCCCATCGGGGGGCGGGGAGCTGTTTTTT. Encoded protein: CASSPSGGGELFF. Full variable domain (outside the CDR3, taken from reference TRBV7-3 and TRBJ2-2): GAGVSQTPSNKVTEKGKYVELRCDPISGHTALYWYRQSLGQGPEFLIYFQGTGAADDSGLPNDRFFAVRPEGSVSTLKIQRTERGDSAVYLCASSPSGGGELFFGEGSRLTVL.

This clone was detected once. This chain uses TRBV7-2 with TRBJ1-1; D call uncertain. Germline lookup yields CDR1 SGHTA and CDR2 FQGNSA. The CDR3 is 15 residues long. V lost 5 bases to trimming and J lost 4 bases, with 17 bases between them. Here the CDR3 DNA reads TGTGCCAGCAGCCCGGACCGGGGAAGGTTCACTGAAGCTTTCTTT. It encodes CASSPDRGRFTEAFF.